This T cell receptor beta chain was recovered during a study of T-cell reconstitution after alpha-beta-depleted transplantation in children. Preparation of the TCRbeta library was carried out with unique molecular identifiers. TCRdb re-derived calls from the PCR reads in MiXCR, one entry per CDR3 protein. Among about 78,000 distinct CDR3 sequences listed, roughly an eighth were seen once. Trimming shortened V by 1 base and J by 5 bases, and 20 bases separated the two germline ends. CDR3 size: 17 residues. This chain connects TRBV12-3 or TRBV12-4 to TRBJ2-5; D may be TRBD1 (6 bases). This TCR was sampled from a male patient aged 2-15 years who had a stem cell transplant for acute lymphoblastic leukemia, so the T cells may come from the graft donor. The source was PBMCs, mostly from graft donor cells, collected 180 days after TCRalphabeta/CD19-depleted stem cell transplant. CDR3 loop: CASSLGGRTDPEETQYF. CDR3 nucleotide sequence: TGTGCCAGCAGTTTAGGAGGTCGGACAGATCCCGAGGAGACCCAGTACTTC.